The 6 T cell receptor beta chains in this list originate from one sample, sequenced in a study of cytomegalovirus exposure and HLA in healthy donors (dated by TCRdb to about 2017). The receptor library was made with the immunoSEQ multiplex PCR assay. For the multiplex PCR, a mixture combining 60 forward primers for TCR Vbeta segments and 13 reverse primers for TCR Jbeta segments was used. Imported from immuneACCESS, the table was reduced by TCRdb to in-frame sequences with V and J called. These copies leave out some clones; in studies compared against another copy, an unresolved V gene accounts for under half, and the cause of the remainder is not known. Present in this sample are 200,000 to 250,000 clones, under 80% of which were seen just once. Under 0.25% of the sample is held by the ten biggest clonotypes. The specimen was PBMCs. The source of these receptors is a girl between 2 and 10 years old in good health and CMV-seronegative.

This clone showed up just a few times. The chain is built from TRBV7-6 and TRBJ2-1, with D perhaps TRBD2 (6 bases). Trimming left V 5 bases short and J 9 bases short, with 23 bases between. Per the germline V gene, CDR1 is SGHVS and CDR2 is FNYEAQ. This CDR3 is built from 16 residues. The CDR3 loop reads CASSPGRLVRMGEQFF. CDR3 nucleotides: TGTGCCAGCAGCCCGGGACGACTAGTTAGGATGGGTGAGCAGTTCTTC. Drawing the rest from reference TRBV7-6 and TRBJ2-1, the complete variable domain is GAGVSQSPRYKVTKRGQDVALRCDPISGHVSLYWYRQALGQGPEFLTYFNYEAQQDKSGLPNDRFSAERPEGSISTLTIQRTEQRDSAMYRCASSPGRLVRMGEQFFGPGTRLTVL.

The rearrangement uses TRBV6-6 and TRBJ2-2; 7 nucleotides line up with TRBD1. Germline loops: CDR1 MNHNY, CDR2 SVGAGI (reference sequence). V lost 6 bases and J lost 5; bases outside the gene matches: 3. The CDR3 is 13 amino acids. For the CDR3, the DNA is TGTGCCAGCAGCTCCAGGGGGACCGGGGAGCTGTTTTTT. Its protein product is CASSSRGTGELFF.

This chain joins TRBV12-2 and TRBJ2-2; the table's D gene call, TRBD1, was not cross checked with the DNA. TRBV12-2 is marked as a pseudogene. CDR3 length: 16 residues. The CDR3 region is CASRERQGPYTGELFF. The CDR3 DNA follows: TGTGCAAGTCGCGAGCGACAGGGACCCTACACCGGGGAGCTGTTTTTT.

This clone was detected once. The J gene is TRBJ2-5, the V gene TRBV10-3; TRBD2 is a possible D gene (7 bases). This CDR3 comprises 17 residues. Germline V lookup: CDR1 ENHRY, CDR2 SYGVKD. V shed 10 bases and J shed 3 bases, with 27 bases lying between them. The CDR3 here is CATREGWSGGGEETQYF. The CDR3 DNA is TGTGCCACCAGGGAGGGCTGGAGTGGGGGGGGCGAAGAGACCCAGTACTTC.

The table lists this clone with a count of one. The rearrangement uses TRBV12-5 and TRBJ1-1; D is perhaps TRBD1 (5 bases). With 6 bases removed from V and 10 bases from J, the gap between germline ends came to 18 bases. The germline gives CDR1 LGHNT, CDR2 FRNRAP. The CDR3 consists of 13 residues. This CDR3 is CASGEVGAGGAFF. In nucleotides, the CDR3 is TGTGCTAGTGGGGAAGTCGGAGCGGGGGGAGCTTTCTTT.

This clone was recorded only once. V and J are TRBV6-5 and TRBJ2-7; D gene unclear. V lost 5 bases and J 0 bases, leaving 14 bases between the germline ends. CDR1 is MNHEY and CDR2 is SVGAGI in the germline V gene. The CDR3 loop spans 15 amino acids. As DNA, the CDR3 is TGTGCCAGCAGTCCGCGCGGCGGTAGCTCCTACGAGCAGTACTTC. It yields the protein CASSPRGGSSYEQYF.